This T cell receptor beta chain was found in a study of cytomegalovirus exposure and HLA in healthy donors. Findings and limits, study-wide: Later analysis identified over 15,000 TCR beta sequences associated with HLA alleles, using a false discovery rate threshold of 0.05. Relative to the roughly 690-donor mean, N-insertions were reportedly fewer in an Asian-associated ancestry cluster in a later analysis.

A multiplex PCR was run with 60 Vbeta primers and 13 Jbeta primers. The table came from immunoSEQ multiplex PCR; TCRdb's copy has only in-frame clones and leaves some out. The table records approximately 210,000 clones, roughly 77% of them present only once. Note on this clone: As yet, its antigen is unknown.

The sample was PBMCs. The source of this sequence is a woman aged 50 to 65 in good health and CMV-seronegative.

The CDR3 reads CAWSGQGGYEQYF. CDR3 nucleotides: TGTGCCTGGAGCGGACAGGGGGGGTACGAGCAGTACTTC. V is TRBV30 and J is TRBJ2-5; 10 bases are a match to TRBD1. TRBJ2-7 explains the end of the DNA better; the J call may be wrong. Looked up from germline, CDR1 is GTSNPN and CDR2 is SVGIG (reference sequence). The CDR3 is made up of 13 amino acids.